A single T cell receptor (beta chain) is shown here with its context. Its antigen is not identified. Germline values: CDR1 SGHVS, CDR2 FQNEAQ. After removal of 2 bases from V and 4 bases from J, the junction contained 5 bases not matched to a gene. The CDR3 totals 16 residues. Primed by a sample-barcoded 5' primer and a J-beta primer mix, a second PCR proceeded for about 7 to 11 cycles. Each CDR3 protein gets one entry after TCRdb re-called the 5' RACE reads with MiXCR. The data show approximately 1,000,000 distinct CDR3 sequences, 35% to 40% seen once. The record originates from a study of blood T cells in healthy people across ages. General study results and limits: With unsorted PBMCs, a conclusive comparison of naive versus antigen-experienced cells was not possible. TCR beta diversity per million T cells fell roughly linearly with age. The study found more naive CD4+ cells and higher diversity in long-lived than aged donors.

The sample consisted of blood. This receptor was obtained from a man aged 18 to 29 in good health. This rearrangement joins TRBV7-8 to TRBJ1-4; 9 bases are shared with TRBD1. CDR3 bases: TGTGCCAGCAGCTTACACAGGGGGCGGGTTAATGAAAAACTGTTTTTT. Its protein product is CASSLHRGRVNEKLFF.